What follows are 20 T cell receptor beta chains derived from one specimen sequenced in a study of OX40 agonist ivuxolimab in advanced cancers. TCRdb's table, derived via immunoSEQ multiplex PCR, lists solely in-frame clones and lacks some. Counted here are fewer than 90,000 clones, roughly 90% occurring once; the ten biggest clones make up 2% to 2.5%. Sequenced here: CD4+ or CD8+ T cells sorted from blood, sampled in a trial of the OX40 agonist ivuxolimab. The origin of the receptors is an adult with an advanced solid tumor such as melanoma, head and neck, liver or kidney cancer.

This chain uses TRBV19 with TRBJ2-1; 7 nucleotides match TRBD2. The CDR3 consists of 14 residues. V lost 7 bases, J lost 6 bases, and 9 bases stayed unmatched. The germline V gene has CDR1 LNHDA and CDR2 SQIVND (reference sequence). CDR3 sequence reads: CASMGLPEGNEQFF. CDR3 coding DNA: TGTGCCAGTATGGGACTACCTGAGGGCAATGAGCAGTTCTTC. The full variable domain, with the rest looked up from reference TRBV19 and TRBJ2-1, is DGGITQSPKYLFRKEGQNVTLSCEQNLNHDAMYWYRQDPGQGLRLIYYSQIVNDFQKGDIAEGYSVSREKKESFPLTVTSAQKNPTAFYLCASMGLPEGNEQFFGPGTRLTVL.

CDR3 bases: TGTGCCAGCAGCCCTCCGGGGCTAGCGGGAGGCAATGAGCAGTTCTTC. Translation: CASSPPGLAGGNEQFF. V is TRBV9 and J is TRBJ2-1; 11 bases line up with TRBD2. Trimming at V came to 4 bases and at J to 6 bases, leaving 9 bases not matched to a gene. CDR3 length: 16 amino acids. CDR1 and CDR2 from the germline V gene are SGDLS and YYNGEE.

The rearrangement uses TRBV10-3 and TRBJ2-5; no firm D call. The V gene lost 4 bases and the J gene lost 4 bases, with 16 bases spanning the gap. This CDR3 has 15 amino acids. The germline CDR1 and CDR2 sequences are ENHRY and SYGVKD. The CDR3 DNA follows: TGTGCCATCAGTGCATCCCCCAACTGGATAGAGACCCAGTACTTC. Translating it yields CAISASPNWIETQYF.

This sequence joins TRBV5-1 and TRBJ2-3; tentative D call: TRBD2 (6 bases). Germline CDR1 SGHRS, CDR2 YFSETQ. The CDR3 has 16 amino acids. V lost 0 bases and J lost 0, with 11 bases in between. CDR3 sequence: CASSLALAVSTDTQYF. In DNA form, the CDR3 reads TGCGCCAGCAGCTTGGCCTTAGCGGTTAGCACAGATACGCAGTATTTT.

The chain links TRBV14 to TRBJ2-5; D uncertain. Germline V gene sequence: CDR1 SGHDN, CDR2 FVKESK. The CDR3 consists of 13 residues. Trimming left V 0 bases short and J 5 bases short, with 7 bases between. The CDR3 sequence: CASSQDRQETQYF. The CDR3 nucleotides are TGTGCCAGCAGCCAAGATCGTCAGGAGACCCAGTACTTC. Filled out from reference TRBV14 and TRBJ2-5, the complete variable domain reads EAGVTQFPSHSVIEKGQTVTLRCDPISGHDNLYWYRRVMGKEIKFLLHFVKESKQDESGMPNNRFLAERTGGTYSTLKVQPAELEDSGVYFCASSQDRQETQYFGPGTRLLVL.

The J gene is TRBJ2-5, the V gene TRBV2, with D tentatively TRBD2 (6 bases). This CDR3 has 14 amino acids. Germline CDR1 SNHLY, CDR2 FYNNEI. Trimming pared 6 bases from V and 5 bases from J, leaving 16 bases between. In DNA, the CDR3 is TGTGCCAGCAGGGAGGGAGTAGGCGGGGAGACCCAGTACTTC. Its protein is CASREGVGGETQYF. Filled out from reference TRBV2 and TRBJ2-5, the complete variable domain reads EPEVTQTPSHQVTQMGQEVILRCVPISNHLYFYWYRQILGQKVEFLVSFYNNEISEKSEIFDDQFSVERPDGSNFTLKIRSTKLEDSAMYFCASREGVGGETQYFGPGTRLLVL.

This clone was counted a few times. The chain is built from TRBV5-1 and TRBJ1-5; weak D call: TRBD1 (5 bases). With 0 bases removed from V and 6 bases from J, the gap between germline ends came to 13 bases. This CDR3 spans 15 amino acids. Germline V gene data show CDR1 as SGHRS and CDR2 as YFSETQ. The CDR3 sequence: CASSLVGTLGQPQHF. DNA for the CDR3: TGCGCCAGCAGCTTGGTGGGGACCCTCGGTCAGCCCCAGCATTTT.

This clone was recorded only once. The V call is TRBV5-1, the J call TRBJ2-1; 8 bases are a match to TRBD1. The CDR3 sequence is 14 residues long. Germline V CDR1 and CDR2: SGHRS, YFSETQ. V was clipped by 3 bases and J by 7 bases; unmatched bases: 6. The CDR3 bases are TGCGCCAGCAGCTCCTTACAGGGGGTGAATGAGCAGTTCTTC. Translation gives CASSSLQGVNEQFF.

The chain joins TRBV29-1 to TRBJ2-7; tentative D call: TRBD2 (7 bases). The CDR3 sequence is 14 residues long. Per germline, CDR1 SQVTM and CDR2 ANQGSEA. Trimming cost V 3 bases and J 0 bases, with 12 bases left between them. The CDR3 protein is CSVEKGGNSYEQYF. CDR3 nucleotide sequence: TGCAGCGTTGAGAAGGGGGGGAACTCCTACGAGCAGTACTTC.

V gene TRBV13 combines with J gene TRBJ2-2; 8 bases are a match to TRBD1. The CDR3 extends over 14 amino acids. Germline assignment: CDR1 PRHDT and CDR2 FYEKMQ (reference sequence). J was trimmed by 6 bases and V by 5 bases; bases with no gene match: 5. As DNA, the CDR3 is TGTGCCAGCAGCCGACAGGGGTGGGCCGGGGAGCTGTTTTTT. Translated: CASSRQGWAGELFF. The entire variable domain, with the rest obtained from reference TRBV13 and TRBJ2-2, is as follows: AAGVIQSPRHLIKEKRETATLKCYPIPRHDTVYWYQQGPGQDPQFLISFYEKMQSDKGSIPDRFSAQQFSDYHSELNMSSLELGDSALYFCASSRQGWAGELFFGEGSRLTVL.

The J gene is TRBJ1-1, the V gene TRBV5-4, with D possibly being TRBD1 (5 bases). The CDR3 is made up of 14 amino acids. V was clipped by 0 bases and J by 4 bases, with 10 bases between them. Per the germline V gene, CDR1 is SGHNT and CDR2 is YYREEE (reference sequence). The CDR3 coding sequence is TGTGCCAGCAGCTTGGCCGGGGGTGGCACTGAAGCTTTCTTT. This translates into CASSLAGGGTEAFF.

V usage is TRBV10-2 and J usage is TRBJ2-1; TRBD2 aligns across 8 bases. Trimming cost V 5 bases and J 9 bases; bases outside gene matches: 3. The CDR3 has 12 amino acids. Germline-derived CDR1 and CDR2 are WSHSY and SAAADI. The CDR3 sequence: CASSTLAGEQFF. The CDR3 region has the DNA TGCGCCAGCAGTACCCTAGCGGGTGAGCAGTTCTTC.

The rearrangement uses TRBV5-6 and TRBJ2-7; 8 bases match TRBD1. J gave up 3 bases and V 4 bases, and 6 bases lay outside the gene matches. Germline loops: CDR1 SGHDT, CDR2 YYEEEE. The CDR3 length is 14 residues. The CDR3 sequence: CASSLGQGGYEQYF. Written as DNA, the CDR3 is TGTGCCAGCAGCCTTGGACAGGGTGGCTACGAGCAGTACTTC.

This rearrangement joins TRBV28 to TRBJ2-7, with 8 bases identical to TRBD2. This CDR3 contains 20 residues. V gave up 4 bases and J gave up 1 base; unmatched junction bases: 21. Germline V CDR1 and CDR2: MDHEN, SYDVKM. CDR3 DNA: TGTGCCAGCAGTTCCCCCCTCTTTACTAAGCGGGAGAAGAAGTCCTACGAGCAGTACTTC. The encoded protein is CASSSPLFTKREKKSYEQYF.

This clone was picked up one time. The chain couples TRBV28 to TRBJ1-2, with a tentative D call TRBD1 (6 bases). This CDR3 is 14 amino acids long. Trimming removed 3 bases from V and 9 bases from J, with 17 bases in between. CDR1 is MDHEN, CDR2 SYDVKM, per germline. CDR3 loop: CASSFVYREISYTF. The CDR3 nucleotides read TGTGCCAGCAGTTTCGTTTACAGGGAAATCAGCTACACCTTC.

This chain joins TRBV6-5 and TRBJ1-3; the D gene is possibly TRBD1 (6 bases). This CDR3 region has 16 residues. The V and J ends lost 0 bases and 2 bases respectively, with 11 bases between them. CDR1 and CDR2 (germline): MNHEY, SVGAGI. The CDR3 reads CASSYSGPGAGNTIYF. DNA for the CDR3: TGTGCCAGCAGTTACTCCGGACCAGGGGCTGGAAACACCATATATTTT.

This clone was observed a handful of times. This chain's CDR3 is CASSPAGGVNTEAFF. The CDR3 DNA reads TGTGCCAGCTCACCAGCGGGGGGCGTGAACACTGAAGCTTTCTTT. This chain connects TRBV18 to TRBJ1-1; tentative D call: TRBD1 (6 bases). Trimming stripped 2 bases from V and 0 bases from J, with 10 bases between. The germline gives CDR1 KGHSH, CDR2 LQKENI. This CDR3 region has 15 residues.

The CDR3 sequence is CASSLAGPYEQYF. The CDR3 region has the DNA TGTGCCAGCAGCTTGGCGGGCCCCTACGAGCAGTACTTC. The chain joins TRBV5-6 to TRBJ2-7; D not certain. The CDR3 has 13 residues. V was shortened by 0 bases and J by 2 bases, with 6 bases between the two germline ends. Germline V gene lookup returns CDR1 SGHDT and CDR2 YYEEEE.

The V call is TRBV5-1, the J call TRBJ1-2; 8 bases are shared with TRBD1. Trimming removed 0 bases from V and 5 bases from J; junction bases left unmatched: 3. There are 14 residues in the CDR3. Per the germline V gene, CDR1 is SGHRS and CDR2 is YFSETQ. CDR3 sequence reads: CASSLDGTGYGYTF. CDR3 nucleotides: TGCGCCAGCAGCTTGGATGGGACAGGATATGGCTACACCTTC.

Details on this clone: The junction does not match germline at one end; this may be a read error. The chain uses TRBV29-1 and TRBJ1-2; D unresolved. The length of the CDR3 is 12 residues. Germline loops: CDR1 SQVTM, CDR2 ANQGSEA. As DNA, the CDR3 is TGCAGCGTTGAATATGGGTCCTATGACTACACCTTC. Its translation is CSVEYGSYDYTF.